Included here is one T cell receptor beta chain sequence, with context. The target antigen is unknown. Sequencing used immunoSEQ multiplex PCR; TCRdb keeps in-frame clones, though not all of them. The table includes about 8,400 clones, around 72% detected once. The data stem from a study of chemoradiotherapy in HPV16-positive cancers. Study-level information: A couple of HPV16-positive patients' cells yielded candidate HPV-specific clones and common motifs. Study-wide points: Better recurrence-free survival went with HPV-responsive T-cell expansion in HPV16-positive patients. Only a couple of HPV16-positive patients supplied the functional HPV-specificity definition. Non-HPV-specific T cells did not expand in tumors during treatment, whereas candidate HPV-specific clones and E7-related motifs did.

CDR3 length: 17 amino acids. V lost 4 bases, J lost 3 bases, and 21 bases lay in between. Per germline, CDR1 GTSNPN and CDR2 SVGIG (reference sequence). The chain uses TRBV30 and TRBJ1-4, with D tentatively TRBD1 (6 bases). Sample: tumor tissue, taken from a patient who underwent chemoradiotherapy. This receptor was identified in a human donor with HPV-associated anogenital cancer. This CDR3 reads CAWTPIEGGRSNEKLFF. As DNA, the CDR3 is TGTGCCTGGACACCCATCGAGGGGGGGCGGTCTAATGAAAAACTGTTTTTT.